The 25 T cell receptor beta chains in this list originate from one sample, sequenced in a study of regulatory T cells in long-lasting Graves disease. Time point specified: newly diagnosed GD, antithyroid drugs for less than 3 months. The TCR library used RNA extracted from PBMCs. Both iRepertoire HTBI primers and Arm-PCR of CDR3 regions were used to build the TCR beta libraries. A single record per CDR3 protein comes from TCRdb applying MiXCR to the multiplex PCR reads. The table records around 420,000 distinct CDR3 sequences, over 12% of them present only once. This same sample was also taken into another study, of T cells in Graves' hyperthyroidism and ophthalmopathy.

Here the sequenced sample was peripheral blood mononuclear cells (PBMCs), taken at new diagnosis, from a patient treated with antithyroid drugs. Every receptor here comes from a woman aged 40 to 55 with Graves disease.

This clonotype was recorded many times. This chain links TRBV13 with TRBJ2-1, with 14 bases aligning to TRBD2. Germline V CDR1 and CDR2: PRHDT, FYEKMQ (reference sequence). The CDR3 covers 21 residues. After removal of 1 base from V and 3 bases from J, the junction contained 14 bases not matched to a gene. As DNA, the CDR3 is TGTGCCAGCAGCTTAGCATACGGGACTAGCGGGAGAGATGGGCTCTACAATGAGCAGTTCTTC. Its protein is CASSLAYGTSGRDGLYNEQFF.

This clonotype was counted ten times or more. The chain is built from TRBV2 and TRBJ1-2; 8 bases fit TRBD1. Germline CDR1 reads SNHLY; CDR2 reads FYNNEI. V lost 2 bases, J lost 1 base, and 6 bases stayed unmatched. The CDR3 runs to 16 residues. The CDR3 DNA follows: TGTGCCAGCAGTGAAATCGGGGACAGGAATAACTATGGCTACACCTTC. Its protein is CASSEIGDRNNYGYTF.

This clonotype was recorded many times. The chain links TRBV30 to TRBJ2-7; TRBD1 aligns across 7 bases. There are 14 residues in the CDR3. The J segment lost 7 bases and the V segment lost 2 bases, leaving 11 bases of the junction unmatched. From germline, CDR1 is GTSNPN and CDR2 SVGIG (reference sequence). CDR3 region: CAWSLAGTAWEQYF. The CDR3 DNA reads TGTGCCTGGAGTTTAGCAGGGACAGCCTGGGAGCAGTACTTC.

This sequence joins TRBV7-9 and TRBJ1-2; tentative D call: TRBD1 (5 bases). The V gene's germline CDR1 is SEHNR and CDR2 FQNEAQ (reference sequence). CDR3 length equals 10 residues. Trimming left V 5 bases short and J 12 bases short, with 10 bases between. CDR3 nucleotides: TGTGCCAGCAGCCCCACGGGGGACACCTTC. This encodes CASSPTGDTF.

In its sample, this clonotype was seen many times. DNA for the CDR3: TGTGCCAGCAGTCAAGTCCCGAACACCGGGGAGCTGTTTTTT. It encodes CASSQVPNTGELFF. The chain joins TRBV12-3 or TRBV12-4 to TRBJ2-2; D is uncertain. The length of the CDR3 is 14 residues. V shed 5 bases and J shed 0 bases, with 7 bases lying between them.

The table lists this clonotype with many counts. The CDR3 loop reads CASSLDREQVGSYEQYF. In DNA form, the CDR3 reads TGTGCCAGCAGCTTGGACAGGGAGCAGGTGGGCTCCTACGAGCAGTACTTC. V usage is TRBV5-6 and J usage is TRBJ2-7; D might be TRBD1 (6 bases). CDR1 and CDR2 from the germline V gene are SGHDT and YYEEEE. Trimming took 0 bases from V and 0 from J, leaving 16 bases between them. The CDR3 covers 17 residues. Full variable domain (remainder filled in from reference TRBV5-6 and TRBJ2-7): DAGVTQSPTHLIKTRGQQVTLRCSPKSGHDTVSWYQQALGQGPQFIFQYYEEEERQRGNFPDRFSGHQFPNYSSELNVNALLLGDSALYLCASSLDREQVGSYEQYFGPGTRLTVT.

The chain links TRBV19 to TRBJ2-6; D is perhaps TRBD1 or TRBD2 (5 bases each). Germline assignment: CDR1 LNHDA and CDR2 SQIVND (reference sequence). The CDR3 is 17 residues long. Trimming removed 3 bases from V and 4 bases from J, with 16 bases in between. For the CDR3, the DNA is TGTGCCAGTAGTATTGATGGGGGAACCGGCGGGGCCAACGTCCTGACTTTC. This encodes CASSIDGGTGGANVLTF.

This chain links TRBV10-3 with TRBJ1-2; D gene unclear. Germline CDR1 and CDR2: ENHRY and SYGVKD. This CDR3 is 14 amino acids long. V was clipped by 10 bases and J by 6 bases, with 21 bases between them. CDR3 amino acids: CATNGVSGVDGYTF. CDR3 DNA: TGTGCCACCAACGGGGTATCAGGCGTGGATGGCTACACCTTC.

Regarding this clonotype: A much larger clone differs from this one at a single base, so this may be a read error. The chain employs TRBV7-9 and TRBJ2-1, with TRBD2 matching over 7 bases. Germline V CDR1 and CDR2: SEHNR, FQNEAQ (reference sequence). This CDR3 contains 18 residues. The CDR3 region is CASSPRISGKSSYDEQFF. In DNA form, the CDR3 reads TGTGCCAGCAGCCCAAGGATAAGCGGGAAGAGCTCCTACGATGAGCAGTTCTTC.

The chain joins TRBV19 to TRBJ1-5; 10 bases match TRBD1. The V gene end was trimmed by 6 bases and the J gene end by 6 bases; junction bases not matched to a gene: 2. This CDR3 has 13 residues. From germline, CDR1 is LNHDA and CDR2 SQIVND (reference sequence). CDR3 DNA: TGTGCCAGTAGCGGGACAGGGGTTCAGCCCCAGCATTTT. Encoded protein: CASSGTGVQPQHF.

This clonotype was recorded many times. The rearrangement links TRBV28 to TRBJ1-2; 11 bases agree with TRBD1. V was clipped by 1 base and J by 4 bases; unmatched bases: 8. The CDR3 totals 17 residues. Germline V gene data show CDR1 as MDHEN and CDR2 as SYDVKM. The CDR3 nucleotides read TGTGCCAGCAGTTTATCCCCCGGGACAGGGGGGAGCTATGGCTACACCTTC. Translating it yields CASSLSPGTGGSYGYTF.

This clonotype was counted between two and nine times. CDR3 bases: TGTGCCAGTAGTGAAGTGGGGAGCTCCTACGAGCAGTACTTC. Protein: CASSEVGSSYEQYF. The chain uses TRBV19 and TRBJ2-7; possibly TRBD2 for D (5 bases). Germline V lookup: CDR1 LNHDA, CDR2 SQIVND (reference sequence). V gave up 5 bases and J gave up 0 bases, with 11 bases separating them. This CDR3 region has 14 residues.

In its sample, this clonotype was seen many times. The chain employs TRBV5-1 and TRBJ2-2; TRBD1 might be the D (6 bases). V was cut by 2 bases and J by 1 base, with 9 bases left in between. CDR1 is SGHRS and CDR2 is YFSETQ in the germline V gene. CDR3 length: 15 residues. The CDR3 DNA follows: TGCGCCAGCAGCTTATCGACAGGGAACACCGGGGAGCTGTTTTTT. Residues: CASSLSTGNTGELFF. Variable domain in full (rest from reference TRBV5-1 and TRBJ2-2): KAGVTQTPRYLIKTRGQQVTLSCSPISGHRSVSWYQQTPGQGLQFLFEYFSETQRNKGNFPGRFSGRQFSNSRSEMNVSTLELGDSALYLCASSLSTGNTGELFFGEGSRLTVL.

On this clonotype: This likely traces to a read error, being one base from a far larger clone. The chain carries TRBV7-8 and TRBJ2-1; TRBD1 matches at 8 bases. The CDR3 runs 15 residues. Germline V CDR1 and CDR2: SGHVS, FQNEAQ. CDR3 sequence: CASSPGQGNGETRYF. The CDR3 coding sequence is TGTGCCAGCAGCCCTGGACAGGGCAACGGAGAGACCCGGTACTTC.

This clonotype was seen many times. The DNA of the CDR3 is TGTGCCAGCAGCTCGCAGCCGGGACAGGGCTCTGGGGCCAACGTCCTGACTTTC. It is translated as CASSSQPGQGSGANVLTF. The chain joins TRBV7-9 to TRBJ2-6; TRBD1 agrees at 9 bases. This CDR3 region has 18 residues. Trimming at V came to 4 bases and at J to 0 bases, leaving 7 bases not matched to a gene. The germline CDR1 and CDR2 sequences are SEHNR and FQNEAQ (reference sequence).

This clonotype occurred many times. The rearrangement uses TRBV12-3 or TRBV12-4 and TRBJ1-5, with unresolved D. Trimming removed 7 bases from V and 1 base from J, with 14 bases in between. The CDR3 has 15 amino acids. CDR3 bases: TGTGCCAGCAAACGGGGAGGACTAAGCAATCAGCCCCAGCATTTT. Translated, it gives CASKRGGLSNQPQHF.

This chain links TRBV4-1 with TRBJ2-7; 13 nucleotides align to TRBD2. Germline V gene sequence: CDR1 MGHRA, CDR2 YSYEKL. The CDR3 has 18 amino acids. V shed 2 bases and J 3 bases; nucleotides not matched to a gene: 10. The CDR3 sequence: CASSQRSTGLAGNYEQYF. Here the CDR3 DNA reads TGCGCCAGCAGCCAACGTTCTACGGGACTAGCGGGAAACTACGAGCAGTACTTC.

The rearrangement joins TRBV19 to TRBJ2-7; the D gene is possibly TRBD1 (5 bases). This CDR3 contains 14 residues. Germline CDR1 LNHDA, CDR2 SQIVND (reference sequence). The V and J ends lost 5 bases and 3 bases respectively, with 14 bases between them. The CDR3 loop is CASSYQGRGYEQYF. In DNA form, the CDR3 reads TGTGCCAGTAGTTATCAGGGTCGTGGCTACGAGCAGTACTTC.

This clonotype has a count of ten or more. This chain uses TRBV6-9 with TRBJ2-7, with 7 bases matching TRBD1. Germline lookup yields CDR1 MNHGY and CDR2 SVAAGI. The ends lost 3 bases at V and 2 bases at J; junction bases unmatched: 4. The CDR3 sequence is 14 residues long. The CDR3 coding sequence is TGTGCCAGCAGTTACGACAGGGAAGCCTACGAGCAGTACTTC. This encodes CASSYDREAYEQYF.

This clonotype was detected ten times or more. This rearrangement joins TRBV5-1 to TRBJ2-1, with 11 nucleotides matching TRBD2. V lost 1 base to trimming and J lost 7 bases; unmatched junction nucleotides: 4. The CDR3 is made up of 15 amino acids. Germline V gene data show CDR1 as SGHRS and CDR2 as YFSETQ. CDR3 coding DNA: TGCGCCAGCAGCTTGACTAGCGGGAGTGGTAATGAGCAGTTCTTC. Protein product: CASSLTSGSGNEQFF.

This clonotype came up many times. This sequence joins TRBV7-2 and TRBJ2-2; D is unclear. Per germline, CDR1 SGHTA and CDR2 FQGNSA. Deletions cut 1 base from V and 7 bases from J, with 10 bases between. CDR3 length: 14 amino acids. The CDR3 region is CASSLVGGSGELFF. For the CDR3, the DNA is TGTGCCAGCAGCTTAGTTGGCGGAAGCGGGGAGCTGTTTTTT.

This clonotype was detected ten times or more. DNA for the CDR3: TGCAGTGCTAGCCCCCCATTACAAACAGATACGCAGTATTTT. This translates into CSASPPLQTDTQYF. The chain is built from TRBV20-1 and TRBJ2-3, with unresolved D. V was shortened by 3 bases and J by 3 bases, with 13 bases between the two germline ends. The length of the CDR3 is 14 residues. Germline values: CDR1 DFQATT, CDR2 SNEGSKA (reference sequence).

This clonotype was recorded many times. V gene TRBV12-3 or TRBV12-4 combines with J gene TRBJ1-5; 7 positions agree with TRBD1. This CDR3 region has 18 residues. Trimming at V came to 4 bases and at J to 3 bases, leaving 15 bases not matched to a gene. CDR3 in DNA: TGTGCCAGCAGTTGGACAGGCTGGGGGGGGTATGACAATCAGCCCCAGCATTTT. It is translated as CASSWTGWGGYDNQPQHF.

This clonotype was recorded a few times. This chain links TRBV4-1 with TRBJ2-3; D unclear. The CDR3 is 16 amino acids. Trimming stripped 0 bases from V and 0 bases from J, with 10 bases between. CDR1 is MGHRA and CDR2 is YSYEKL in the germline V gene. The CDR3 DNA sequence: TGCGCCAGCAGCCAAGAAACTCAACGGAGCACAGATACGCAGTATTTT. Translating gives CASSQETQRSTDTQYF.

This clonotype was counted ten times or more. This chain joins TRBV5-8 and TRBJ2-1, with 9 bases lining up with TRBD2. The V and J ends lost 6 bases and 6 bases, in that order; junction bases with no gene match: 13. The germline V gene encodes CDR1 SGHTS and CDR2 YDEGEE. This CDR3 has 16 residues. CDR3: CASNDPGLAIGNEQFF. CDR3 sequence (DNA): TGTGCCAGCAACGATCCGGGACTAGCAATTGGCAATGAGCAGTTCTTC.